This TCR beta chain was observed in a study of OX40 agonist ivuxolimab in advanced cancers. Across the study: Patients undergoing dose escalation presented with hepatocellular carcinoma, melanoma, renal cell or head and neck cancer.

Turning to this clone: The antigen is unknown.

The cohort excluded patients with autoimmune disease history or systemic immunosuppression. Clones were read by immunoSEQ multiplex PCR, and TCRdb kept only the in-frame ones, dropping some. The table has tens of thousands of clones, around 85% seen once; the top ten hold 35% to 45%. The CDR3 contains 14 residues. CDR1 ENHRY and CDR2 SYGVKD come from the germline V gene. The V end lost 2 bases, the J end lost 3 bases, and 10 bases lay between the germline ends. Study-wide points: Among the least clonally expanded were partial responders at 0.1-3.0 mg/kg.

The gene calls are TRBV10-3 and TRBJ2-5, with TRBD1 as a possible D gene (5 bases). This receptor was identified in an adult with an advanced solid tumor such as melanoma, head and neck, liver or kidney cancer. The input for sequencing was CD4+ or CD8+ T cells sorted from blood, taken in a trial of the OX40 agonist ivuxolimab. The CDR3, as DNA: TGTGCCATCAGTGAGGAGGACAAAAAAGAGACCCAGTACTTC. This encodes CAISEEDKKETQYF.